The 13 T cell receptor beta chains reported below all come from one sample, sequenced in a study of blood T cells in healthy people across ages. A second PCR, run for roughly 7 to 11 cycles, used a sample-barcoded 5' primer plus a J-beta primer mix. Via MiXCR, TCRdb re-called the 5' RACE reads, giving one row per CDR3 protein. The table includes 1.6 million or so distinct CDR3 sequences, 34% detected once. What was sequenced was blood. These receptors all stem from a woman aged 30 to 39 in good health.

The gene calls are TRBV7-9 and TRBJ1-1, with D hard to call. Germline CDR1 SEHNR, CDR2 FQNEAQ (reference sequence). The CDR3 has 14 residues. Between the trimmed V and J ends, which lost 3 bases and 5 bases, there was a span of 13 bases. Written as DNA, the CDR3 is TGTGCCAGCAGCTTGGACTGGGCGGGAACTGAAGCTTTCTTT. Amino acids: CASSLDWAGTEAFF.

This clonotype was observed a few times. The chain is built from TRBV10-3 and TRBJ1-5; no firm D call. The germline gives CDR1 ENHRY, CDR2 SYGVKD. CDR3 length equals 14 residues. V shed 0 bases and J shed 3 bases, with 6 bases lying between them. The CDR3 nucleotides are TGTGCCATCAGTGAGTCGAGAGACAATCAGCCCCAGCATTTT. Translating gives CAISESRDNQPQHF.

The chain joins TRBV5-1 to TRBJ1-4; no clear D gene. CDR3 length equals 15 residues. Trimming shortened V by 0 bases and J by 5 bases, and 11 bases separated the two germline ends. Germline V gene data show CDR1 as SGHRS and CDR2 as YFSETQ. In nucleotides, the CDR3 is TGCGCCAGCAGCTTGGAGGGAAGTACAAATGAAAAACTGTTTTTT. It is translated as CASSLEGSTNEKLFF.

This clonotype has more than one count but fewer than ten. The chain recombines TRBV7-3 with TRBJ2-1; 7 bases are a match to TRBD2. V lost 5 bases, J lost 7 bases, and 11 bases stayed unmatched. Germline V CDR1 and CDR2: SGHTA, FQGTGA. The CDR3 runs 15 residues. Here the CDR3 reads CASSPRVAGMNEQFF. DNA of the CDR3: TGTGCCAGCAGCCCCCGGGTAGCGGGCATGAATGAGCAGTTCTTC. Looking up the rest from reference TRBV7-3 and TRBJ2-1 gives the full variable domain: GAGVSQTPSNKVTEKGKYVELRCDPISGHTALYWYRQSLGQGPEFLIYFQGTGAADDSGLPNDRFFAVRPEGSVSTLKIQRTERGDSAVYLCASSPRVAGMNEQFFGPGTRLTVL.

Regarding this clonotype: Germline and junction disagree at one end, which may indicate a read error. The J gene is TRBJ1-2, the V gene TRBV7-2, with D possibly being TRBD1 (6 bases). Germline-derived CDR1 and CDR2 are SGHTA and FQGNSA. The CDR3 covers 15 residues. CDR3 DNA: TGTGCCAGCGGCTTATATACAGGGACTAACTATGGCTACACCTTC. It codes for CASGLYTGTNYGYTF.

The CDR3 protein is CASRTSRRRRYEQFF. CDR3 nucleotide sequence: TGTGCCAGTAGGACTAGCAGGAGACGAAGGTATGAGCAGTTCTTC. V gene TRBV19 combines with J gene TRBJ2-1, with 7 bases aligning to TRBD2. Germline CDR1 is LNHDA and CDR2 is SQIVND (reference sequence). The ends lost 6 bases at V and 8 bases at J; junction bases unmatched: 13. CDR3 length equals 15 residues. The full variable domain, rest sourced from reference TRBV19 and TRBJ2-1, is DGGITQSPKYLFRKEGQNVTLSCEQNLNHDAMYWYRQDPGQGLRLIYYSQIVNDFQKGDIAEGYSVSREKKESFPLTVTSAQKNPTAFYLCASRTSRRRRYEQFFGPGTRLTVL.

The chain carries TRBV5-1 and TRBJ2-1; D is possibly TRBD1 (5 bases). V was trimmed by 0 bases and J by 7 bases, leaving 14 bases between them. The germline V gene encodes CDR1 SGHRS and CDR2 YFSETQ. The CDR3 loop spans 15 amino acids. CDR3 region: CASSLGRVIGNEQFF. DNA for the CDR3: TGCGCCAGCAGCTTGGGCAGGGTCATAGGGAATGAGCAGTTCTTC.

The CDR3 DNA follows: TGTGCCAGCCCGGAGGGTGGGATACAAGAGACCCAGTACTTC. Translation: CASPEGGIQETQYF. The chain has TRBV27 and TRBJ2-5, with D tentatively TRBD2 (6 bases). Germline-derived CDR1 and CDR2 are MNHEY and SMNVEV (reference sequence). The CDR3 covers 14 residues. V was pared by 8 bases and J by 2 bases, with 15 bases between.

The chain is built from TRBV4-2 and TRBJ1-6; D call uncertain. V was shortened by 4 bases and J by 8 bases, with 12 bases between the two germline ends. CDR1 is LGHNA and CDR2 is YNFKEQ in the germline V gene. This CDR3 is built from 14 residues. The CDR3 loop is CASSLHGEDSPLHF. CDR3 nucleotide sequence: TGTGCCAGCAGCCTGCACGGGGAAGATTCACCCCTCCACTTT.

This clonotype was observed once. The chain couples TRBV12-3 or TRBV12-4 to TRBJ2-1; TRBD2 aligns across 10 bases. V was clipped by 3 bases and J by 0 bases; unmatched bases: 11. This CDR3 spans 19 amino acids. In DNA, the CDR3 is TGTGCCAGCAGTTTGGTGGGACTAGCGCGCAAAAGCTCCTACAATGAGCAGTTCTTC. Its translation is CASSLVGLARKSSYNEQFF.

This chain connects TRBV4-1 to TRBJ2-1; 7 bases match TRBD1. CDR3 length: 17 amino acids. The germline V gene encodes CDR1 MGHRA and CDR2 YSYEKL. J was trimmed by 6 bases and V by 0 bases; bases with no gene match: 11. The CDR3 protein is CASSQEIGTEYGNEQFF. The CDR3 DNA reads TGCGCCAGCAGCCAAGAAATTGGGACAGAGTATGGCAATGAGCAGTTCTTC.

This clonotype was observed a few times. In DNA, the CDR3 is TGTGCCAGCAGCCAAAGTCTGAGCAATCAGCCCCAGCATTTT. It translates to CASSQSLSNQPQHF. The chain is built from TRBV7-9 and TRBJ1-5, with D uncertain. The CDR3 covers 14 residues. Germline assignment: CDR1 SEHNR and CDR2 FQNEAQ (reference sequence). The V end was cut by 5 bases, the J end by 1 base, with 9 bases between.

The CDR3 bases are TGTGCCAGCAGCTCGGCGATTCGACAGGGGCCTGAAGATACGCAGTATTTT. As protein: CASSSAIRQGPEDTQYF. The chain combines TRBV7-9 with TRBJ2-3, with 8 nucleotides matching TRBD1. The V gene end was trimmed by 4 bases and the J gene end by 5 bases; junction bases not matched to a gene: 14. The CDR3 is 17 amino acids. Germline V lookup: CDR1 SEHNR, CDR2 FQNEAQ (reference sequence).